What follows describes a single T cell receptor (beta chain). TCRdb reprocessed the 5' RACE reads with MiXCR, giving one entry per CDR3 protein. Of around 47,000 distinct CDR3 sequences listed, under 14% are singletons. These data belong to a study of early T cells in non-severe SARS-CoV-2 infection. V was shortened by 4 bases and J by 2 bases, with 6 bases between the two germline ends. Germline CDR1 is SQVTM and CDR2 is ANQGSEA. The CDR3 covers 12 residues. This chain joins TRBV29-1 and TRBJ1-3; D not certain. Sequenced: whole blood. This TCR was recovered from an adult who was a healthcare worker with PCR-confirmed SARS-CoV-2 infection or an uninfected control (not recorded which). Here the CDR3 DNA reads TGCAGCGTTGGGGGTGCTGGAAACACCATATATTTT. Protein product: CSVGGAGNTIYF.